Sequencing of this T cell receptor beta chain was carried out in a study of response to subunit inactivated influenza vaccine. Study-level findings and limits: The authors suggested that few new T cells are recruited per seasonal influenza vaccination.

This CDR3 has 14 amino acids. CDR1 is SGHRS, CDR2 YFSETQ, per germline. V lost 2 bases, J lost 3 bases, and 3 bases stayed unmatched. TCRdb redid the calling of the RT-PCR reads with MiXCR, one entry per CDR3 protein. This sample yields about 530,000 distinct CDR3 sequences, of which 12% are seen a single time; around 9.6% belongs to the top ten. This clonotype has a handful of counts. Its matching antigen is unknown. The sequence came from a man aged 45-65 years who received an inactivated influenza vaccine. The chain has TRBV5-1 and TRBJ2-5; 8 nucleotides match TRBD2. The sequenced sample was PBMCs from blood, obtained on the day of vaccination. CDR3 residues: CASSLAGDKETQYF. CDR3 nucleotide sequence: TGCGCCAGCAGCTTAGCGGGAGATAAAGAGACCCAGTACTTC. Combining the CDR3 with reference TRBV5-1 and TRBJ2-5 gives the whole variable domain KAGVTQTPRYLIKTRGQQVTLSCSPISGHRSVSWYQQTPGQGLQFLFEYFSETQRNKGNFPGRFSGRQFSNSRSEMNVSTLELGDSALYLCASSLAGDKETQYFGPGTRLLVL.